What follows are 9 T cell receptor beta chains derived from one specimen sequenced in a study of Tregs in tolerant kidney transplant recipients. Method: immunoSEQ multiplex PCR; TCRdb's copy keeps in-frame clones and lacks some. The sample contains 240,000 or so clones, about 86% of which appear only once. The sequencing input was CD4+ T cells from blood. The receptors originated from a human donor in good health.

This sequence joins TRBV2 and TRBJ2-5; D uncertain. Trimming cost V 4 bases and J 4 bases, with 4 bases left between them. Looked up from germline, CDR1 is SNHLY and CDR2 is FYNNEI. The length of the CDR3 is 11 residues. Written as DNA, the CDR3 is TGTGCCAGCAGTGGGTTAGAGACCCAGTACTTC. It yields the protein CASSGLETQYF.

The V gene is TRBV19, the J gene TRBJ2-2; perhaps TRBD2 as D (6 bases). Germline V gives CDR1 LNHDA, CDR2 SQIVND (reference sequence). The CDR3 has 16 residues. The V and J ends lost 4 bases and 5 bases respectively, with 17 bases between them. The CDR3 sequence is CASSNQGGLKTGELFF. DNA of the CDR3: TGTGCCAGTAGTAATCAGGGAGGACTTAAGACCGGGGAGCTGTTTTTT.

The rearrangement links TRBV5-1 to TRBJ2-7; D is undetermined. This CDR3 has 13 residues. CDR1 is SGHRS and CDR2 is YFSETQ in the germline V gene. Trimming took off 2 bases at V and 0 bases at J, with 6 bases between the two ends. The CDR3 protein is CASSFAPSYEQYF. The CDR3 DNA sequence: TGCGCCAGCAGCTTTGCCCCCTCCTACGAGCAGTACTTC.

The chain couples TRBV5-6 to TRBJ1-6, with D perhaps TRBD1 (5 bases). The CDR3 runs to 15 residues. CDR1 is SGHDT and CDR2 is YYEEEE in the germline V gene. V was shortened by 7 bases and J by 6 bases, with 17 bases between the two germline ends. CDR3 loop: CASHPGPQGNSPLHF. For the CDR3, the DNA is TGTGCCAGCCATCCGGGGCCCCAGGGTAATTCACCCCTCCACTTT.

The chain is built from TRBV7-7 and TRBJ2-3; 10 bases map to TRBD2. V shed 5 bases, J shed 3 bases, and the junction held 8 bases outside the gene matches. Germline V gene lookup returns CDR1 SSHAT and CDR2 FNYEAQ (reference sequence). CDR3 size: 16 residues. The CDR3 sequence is CASSLLAGVSTDTQYF. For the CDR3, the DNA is TGTGCCAGCAGCCTCCTAGCGGGAGTTAGTACAGATACGCAGTATTTT.

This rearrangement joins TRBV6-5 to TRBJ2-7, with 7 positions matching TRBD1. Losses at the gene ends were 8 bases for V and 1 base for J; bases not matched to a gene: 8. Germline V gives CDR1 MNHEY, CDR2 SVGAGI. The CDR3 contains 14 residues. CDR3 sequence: CASGQVPESYEQYF. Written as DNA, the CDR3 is TGTGCCAGCGGACAGGTTCCTGAGTCCTACGAGCAGTACTTC.

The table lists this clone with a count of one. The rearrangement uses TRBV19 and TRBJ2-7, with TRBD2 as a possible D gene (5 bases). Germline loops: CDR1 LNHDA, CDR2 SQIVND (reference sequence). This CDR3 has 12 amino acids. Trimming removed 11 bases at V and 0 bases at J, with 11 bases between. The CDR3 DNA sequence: TGTGCCTGCGCGGGCAACTCCTACGAGCAGTACTTC. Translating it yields CACAGNSYEQYF. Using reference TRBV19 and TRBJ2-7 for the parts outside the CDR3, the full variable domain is DGGITQSPKYLFRKEGQNVTLSCEQNLNHDAMYWYRQDPGQGLRLIYYSQIVNDFQKGDIAEGYSVSREKKESFPLTVTSAQKNPTAFYLCACAGNSYEQYFGPGTRLTVT.

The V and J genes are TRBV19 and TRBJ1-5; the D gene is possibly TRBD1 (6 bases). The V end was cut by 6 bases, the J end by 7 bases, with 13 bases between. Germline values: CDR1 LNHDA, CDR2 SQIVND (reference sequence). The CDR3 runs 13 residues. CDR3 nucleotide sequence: TGTGCCAGTAGACGGGGGGCCGGGCAGCCCCAGCATTTT. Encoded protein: CASRRGAGQPQHF.

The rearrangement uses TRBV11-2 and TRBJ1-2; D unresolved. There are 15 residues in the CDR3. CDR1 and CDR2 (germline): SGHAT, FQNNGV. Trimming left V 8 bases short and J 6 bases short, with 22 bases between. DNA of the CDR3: TGTGCCAGCGGGCCTAGGGCCTTCTCTCTCGATGGCTACACCTTC. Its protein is CASGPRAFSLDGYTF.